Given below is one T cell receptor beta chain in context. Its antigen is not known. It was with 60 Vbeta and 13 Jbeta primers that the PCR ran. Generated by immunoSEQ multiplex PCR, the TCRdb table keeps only in-frame clones and is missing some. The table records a few hundred thousand clones, about nine tenths of them present only once. The data were taken from a study of cytomegalovirus exposure and HLA in healthy donors. Notes on the study in general: CMV serostatus was the only immune exposure information that was available. High specificity and sensitivity for cytomegalovirus status were reported for the classifier. About 87% or about 30% of the time was how often most TCR beta V segments were productive, according to an earlier analysis.

This receptor was taken from a girl aged 2 to 10 in good health and CMV-seronegative. The source material was PBMCs.

CDR3 in DNA: TGTGCCTGGACAGGGGGCAAGTGGGGCTACACCTTC. Protein product: CAWTGGKWGYTF. The J gene is TRBJ1-2, the V gene TRBV30; 8 bases fit TRBD1. CDR3 size: 12 residues. With 4 bases clipped from V and 8 bases from J, the junction kept 6 bases outside the gene matches. Germline CDR1 and CDR2: GTSNPN and SVGIG (reference sequence).